The rows below give T cell receptor beta chains drawn from one sample of a study of blood T cell repertoires in COVID-19. Using immunoSEQ multiplex PCR, the repertoire was profiled, and TCRdb retains in-frame clones only, with some absent. The table lists some 200,000 clones, about 86% of them singletons. Material for sequencing was peripheral blood. The receptor source for this set is a man aged 30-40 years with active or convalescent COVID-19. Each CDR3 is given with its conserved first and last residue. The D gene is left open where the match is weak. Clone size is given for some rows only: seen once, a few or many times, or a class if the clone is expanded.

NA TRBJ1-2 NA TRBV5-1 CASSSDWGANYGYTF TGCGCCAGCAGCTCCGATTGGGGGGCTAACTATGGCTACACCTTC
TRBD1 TRBJ2-2 NA TRBV4-1 CASSLSGQGGTGELFF TGCGCCAGCAGCCTCTCGGGACAGGGCGGCACCGGGGAGCTGTTTTTT
TRBD2 TRBJ2-3 NA TRBV3-1/TRBV3-2 CASSQPKGLARTDTQYF TGTGCCAGCAGCCAACCCAAGGGACTAGCGAGGACAGATACGCAGTATTTT
TRBD1 TRBJ2-7 few TRBV4-3 CASSQDRSKGGGSTYEQYF TGCGCCAGCAGCCAAGATCGATCAAAAGGGGGCGGGTCTACCTACGAGCAGTACTTC
NA TRBJ1-1 NA TRBV28 CASSKQGMNTEAFF TGTGCCAGCAGCAAACAGGGTATGAACACTGAAGCTTTCTTT
NA TRBJ2-3 NA TRBV2 CASKGPLGGLSDTQYF TGTGCCAGCAAAGGGCCACTGGGAGGCTTGTCAGATACGCAGTATTTT
NA TRBJ1-3 many TRBV11-3 CASSLGWRKGASGNTIYF TGTGCCAGCAGCTTAGGGTGGCGGAAGGGAGCCTCTGGAAACACCATATATTTT
NA TRBJ1-3 NA TRBV9 CASSPRQASGNTIYF TGTGCCAGCAGCCCAAGACAGGCCTCTGGAAACACCATATATTTT
NA TRBJ2-2 NA TRBV7-2 CASSFASTGELFF TGTGCCAGCAGCTTTGCGAGCACCGGGGAGCTGTTTTTT
TRBD1 TRBJ1-1 few TRBV18 CASSPQRQGGNTEAFF TGTGCCAGCTCACCACAGCGACAGGGGGGGAACACTGAAGCTTTCTTT
NA TRBJ1-2 NA TRBV7-3 CASSLNGDGYTF TGTGCCAGCAGCTTAAACGGGGATGGCTACACCTTC
TRBD2 TRBJ2-1 NA TRBV24-1 CATSDSSAGSSYNEQFF TGTGCCACCAGTGACTCTTCAGCGGGATCCTCCTACAATGAGCAGTTCTTC
NA TRBJ1-2 many TRBV6-6 CASSYGRAENGYTF TGTGCCAGCAGTTACGGCAGGGCTGAGAACGGCTACACCTTC
TRBD1 TRBJ2-1 NA TRBV7-6 CASSPQDRGSYNEQFF TGTGCCAGCAGCCCGCAAGACAGGGGTTCCTACAATGAGCAGTTCTTC
TRBD1 TRBJ1-2 NA TRBV2 CASSRDRAGYTF TGTGCCAGCAGTAGGGACAGGGCTGGCTACACCTTC
NA TRBJ1-5 NA TRBV30 CAWSVGAGLSNQPQHF TGTGCCTGGAGTGTAGGGGCAGGGTTGAGCAATCAGCCCCAGCATTTT
NA TRBJ1-5 NA TRBV7-9 CASSSSGNSNQPQHF TGTGCCAGCAGCTCGTCAGGGAATAGCAATCAGCCCCAGCATTTT
NA TRBJ1-2 NA TRBV3-1/TRBV3-2 CASSQDFQGSGYTF TGTGCCAGCAGCCAAGATTTCCAGGGCTCTGGCTACACCTTC
NA TRBJ1-3 NA TRBV6-5 CASSYSADFSGNTIYF TGTGCCAGCAGTTACTCGGCGGACTTCTCTGGAAACACCATATATTTT
NA TRBJ1-5 few TRBV7-9 CASSLGAGDQPQHF TGTGCCAGCAGCTTAGGCGCAGGGGATCAGCCCCAGCATTTT
NA TRBJ2-2 NA TRBV30 CAWSVGDYTGELFF TGTGCCTGGAGTGTCGGGGATTACACCGGGGAGCTGTTTTTT
TRBD2 TRBJ2-7 NA TRBV6-1 CASSGPSGRPSYEQYF TGTGCCAGCAGTGGCCCCAGCGGGAGGCCCTCCTACGAGCAGTACTTC
NA TRBJ1-1 NA TRBV28 CASSLFQSNTEAFF TGTGCCAGCAGTTTGTTTCAGTCCAACACTGAAGCTTTCTTT
NA TRBJ2-7 once TRBV30 CAWRAHGGEQYF TGTGCCTGGAGGGCTCACGGGGGCGAGCAGTACTTC
TRBD2 TRBJ2-1 NA TRBV27 CASSSDPAGARHEQFF TGTGCCAGCAGTTCCGACCCCGCGGGAGCCCGTCATGAGCAGTTCTTC
NA TRBJ2-7 NA TRBV2 CASSGDRVYEQYF TGTGCCAGCAGTGGAGATCGGGTCTACGAGCAGTACTTC
TRBD1 TRBJ1-3 NA TRBV7-9 CASSSLDRGENTIYF TGTGCCAGCAGCTCCCTCGACAGGGGGGAAAACACCATATATTTT
NA TRBJ1-1 NA TRBV3-1/TRBV3-2 CASSQDFRANTEAFF TGTGCCAGCAGCCAAGATTTTCGAGCGAACACTGAAGCTTTCTTT
NA TRBJ2-5 NA TRBV19 CASSIDIFRFETQYF TGTGCCAGTAGTATAGATATCTTCAGGTTCGAGACCCAGTACTTC
TRBD1 TRBJ1-2 NA TRBV30 CAWSVIVTGGAGYTF TGTGCCTGGAGTGTAATCGTTACAGGGGGCGCTGGCTACACCTTC
TRBD1 TRBJ1-1 NA TRBV3-1/TRBV3-2 CASSQVGYRGLNTEAFF TGTGCCAGCAGCCAAGTAGGTTACAGGGGGCTTAACACTGAAGCTTTCTTT
TRBD1 TRBJ1-5 NA TRBV5-1 CASSVESGGGQPQHF TGCGCCAGCAGCGTGGAGTCAGGGGGCGGTCAGCCCCAGCATTTT
TRBD1 TRBJ1-2 NA TRBV24-1 CATSDGTGRANYGYTF TGTGCCACCAGTGATGGGACAGGGCGAGCTAACTATGGCTACACCTTC
TRBD1 TRBJ2-5 NA TRBV10-3 CAISGQGETQYF TGTGCCATCAGTGGACAGGGAGAGACCCAGTACTTC
NA TRBJ2-7 NA TRBV3-1/TRBV3-2 CASSQVGNSYEQYF TGTGCCAGCAGCCAAGTCGGGAATTCCTACGAGCAGTACTTC
TRBD2 TRBJ2-2 NA TRBV4-3 CASSLQGAGGPAGELFF TGCGCCAGCAGCCTTCAAGGAGCGGGAGGGCCCGCCGGGGAGCTGTTTTTT
TRBD1 TRBJ2-5 many TRBV9 CASSVAYRGETQYF TGTGCCAGCAGCGTAGCGTACAGGGGTGAGACCCAGTACTTC
NA TRBJ1-3 NA TRBV18 CASSPDTPGNTIYF TGTGCCAGCTCACCGGACACCCCTGGAAACACCATATATTTT
TRBD1 TRBJ2-3 NA TRBV7-2 CASALRGGQGTDTQYF TGTGCCAGCGCCCTCCGAGGGGGACAGGGCACAGATACGCAGTATTTT
NA TRBJ2-5 NA TRBV24-1 CATSEAGPLETQYF TGTGCCACCAGTGAGGCGGGACCCCTAGAGACCCAGTACTTC
TRBD2 TRBJ2-2 NA TRBV28 CASSLSGEGLGKTGELFF TGTGCCAGCAGTTTAAGTGGGGAGGGTCTAGGAAAAACCGGGGAGCTGTTTTTT
NA TRBJ1-2 NA TRBV6-6 CASSTRGGRQDYGYTF TGTGCCAGCAGTACACGGGGGGGGCGTCAGGACTATGGCTACACCTTC